This entry concerns a single T cell receptor (beta chain). Its matching antigen is unknown. Repertoires were generated with immunoSEQ multiplex PCR, while TCRdb's copy carries only in-frame clones and drops some. The table includes hundreds of thousands of clones, roughly four fifths detected once. This entry belongs to a study of shared clonotypes between healthy human individuals. V lost 5 bases and J 5 bases, leaving 9 bases between the germline ends. CDR1 and CDR2 from the germline V gene are SEHNR and FQNEAQ (reference sequence). CDR3 size: 12 residues. Study results and caveats: Limited genetic and exposure-history diversity came from having few donors.

Sequenced material: PBMCs. V is TRBV7-9 and J is TRBJ1-2, with D unclear. This TCR came from a woman between 40 and 55 years old in good health. Some clones in this sample may be carry-over from other donors' samples. The DNA for the CDR3 is TGTGCCAGCAGCCTCGACGGTTATGGCTACACCTTC. It yields the protein CASSLDGYGYTF. Full variable domain (remainder filled in from reference TRBV7-9 and TRBJ1-2): DTGVSQNPRHKITKRGQNVTFRCDPISEHNRLYWYRQTLGQGPEFLTYFQNEAQLEKSRLLSDRFSAERPKGSFSTLEIQRTEQGDSAMYLCASSLDGYGYTFGSGTRLTVV.